These 9 T cell receptor beta chains share one sample of origin, sequenced in a study of shared clonotypes between healthy human individuals. Sequencing used immunoSEQ multiplex PCR; TCRdb keeps in-frame clones, though not all of them. Seen here are about 1.1 million clones, around 78% observed once, and the top ten hold 0.52%. Sequencing used memory CD4+ T cells from PBMCs. As for subset: CD45RA-negative fraction. These receptors originate from a man aged 18-30 years in good health. Some clones in this sample may be carry-over from other donors' samples.

This clone was detected once. Other DNA sequences in the sample encode the same CDR3. V gene TRBV2 combines with J gene TRBJ1-1, with D unclear. The germline CDR1 and CDR2 sequences are SNHLY and FYNNEI. This CDR3 is built from 11 residues. V gave up 5 bases and J gave up 8 bases, with 9 bases separating them. In DNA form, the CDR3 reads TGTGCCAGCAGTTACAGCTTAGAAGCTTTCTTT. Protein: CASSYSLEAFF.

The chain uses TRBV28 and TRBJ1-3; D perhaps matches TRBD1 (5 bases). The CDR3 has 14 amino acids. CDR1 is MDHEN and CDR2 is SYDVKM in the germline V gene. Trimming took off 6 bases at V and 0 bases at J, with 9 bases between the two ends. This CDR3 is CASSPGHSGNTIYF. The CDR3 nucleotides read TGTGCCAGCAGCCCGGGGCACTCTGGAAACACCATATATTTT.

The chain joins TRBV7-6 to TRBJ2-7, with D maybe TRBD1 (6 bases). The CDR3 runs to 18 residues. The V gene's germline CDR1 is SGHVS and CDR2 FNYEAQ. Trimming pared 2 bases from V and 4 bases from J, leaving 24 bases between. The CDR3 DNA follows: TGTGCCAGCAGCTTAACAACCCCATCGGGACAAATACGATACGAGCAGTACTTC. Its translation is CASSLTTPSGQIRYEQYF.

This rearrangement joins TRBV11-3 to TRBJ2-2, with TRBD2 as a possible D gene (6 bases). Looked up from germline, CDR1 is SGHNT and CDR2 is YENEEA. The CDR3 is 14 residues long. The germline V and J ends were trimmed by 8 bases and 5 bases, with 15 bases remaining between them. CDR3 DNA: TGTGCCAGCCGGAGCGGGTTCGGGACCGGGGAGCTGTTTTTT. Residues: CASRSGFGTGELFF.

This sequence joins TRBV4-3 and TRBJ2-7; TRBD2 might be the D (7 bases). Germline V gene data show CDR1 as LGHNA and CDR2 as YSLEER. The CDR3 spans 13 residues. V lost 8 bases, J lost 3 bases, and 14 bases lay in between. CDR3 loop: CASGRGEGYEQYF. Here the CDR3 DNA reads TGCGCCAGCGGAAGGGGGGAGGGCTACGAGCAGTACTTC.

The sample holds a few counts of this clone. The identical CDR3 is also encoded by other nucleotide sequences in the sample. This sequence joins TRBV19 and TRBJ1-5, with 7 bases fitting TRBD1. CDR3 length: 13 residues. J gave up 6 bases and V 5 bases, and 4 bases lay outside the gene matches. Germline lookup yields CDR1 LNHDA and CDR2 SQIVND (reference sequence). The CDR3 nucleotides are TGTGCCAGTAGTCCTGACAGGGTTCAGCCCCAGCATTTT. Protein: CASSPDRVQPQHF.

The chain combines TRBV2 with TRBJ2-1; possibly TRBD2 for D (6 bases). The germline V and J ends were trimmed by 4 bases and 4 bases, with 8 bases remaining between them. CDR3 length equals 13 residues. Germline CDR1 and CDR2: SNHLY and FYNNEI. CDR3 amino acids: CASSAGEYNEQFF. In DNA, the CDR3 is TGTGCCAGCAGTGCGGGGGAGTACAATGAGCAGTTCTTC. Supplemented by reference TRBV2 and TRBJ2-1, the full variable domain reads EPEVTQTPSHQVTQMGQEVILRCVPISNHLYFYWYRQILGQKVEFLVSFYNNEISEKSEIFDDQFSVERPDGSNFTLKIRSTKLEDSAMYFCASSAGEYNEQFFGPGTRLTVL.

CDR3 sequence: CASSGSGRAAGTQYF. CDR3 sequence (DNA): TGTGCCAGCAGTGGTAGCGGGAGGGCAGCAGGGACCCAGTACTTC. This chain connects TRBV28 to TRBJ2-5; 11 bases align to TRBD2. Germline assignment: CDR1 MDHEN and CDR2 SYDVKM. This CDR3 is built from 15 residues. V lost 5 bases and J lost 7; bases outside the gene matches: 9.

The rearrangement joins TRBV4-1 to TRBJ2-3, with 9 bases fitting TRBD2. V was pared by 2 bases and J by 6 bases, with 9 bases of the junction left unmatched. Germline CDR1 is MGHRA and CDR2 is YSYEKL. CDR3 length equals 16 residues. The CDR3 region has the DNA TGCGCCAGCAGCCAAAGAGGAACTAGCGGGTTTGATACGCAGTATTTT. Its protein is CASSQRGTSGFDTQYF.